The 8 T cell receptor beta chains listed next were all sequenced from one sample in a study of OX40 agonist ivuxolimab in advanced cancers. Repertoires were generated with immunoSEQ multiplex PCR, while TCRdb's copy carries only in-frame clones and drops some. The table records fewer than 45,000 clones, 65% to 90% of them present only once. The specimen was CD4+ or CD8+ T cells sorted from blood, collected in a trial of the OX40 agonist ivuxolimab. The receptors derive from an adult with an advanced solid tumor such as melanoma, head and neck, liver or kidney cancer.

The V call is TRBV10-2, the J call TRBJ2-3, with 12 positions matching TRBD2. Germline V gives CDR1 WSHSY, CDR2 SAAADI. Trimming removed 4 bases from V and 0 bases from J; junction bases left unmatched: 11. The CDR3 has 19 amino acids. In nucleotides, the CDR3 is TGCGCCAGCAGTGTAGGACTAGCGGGGTACGATTCTAGCACAGATACGCAGTATTTT. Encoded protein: CASSVGLAGYDSSTDTQYF.

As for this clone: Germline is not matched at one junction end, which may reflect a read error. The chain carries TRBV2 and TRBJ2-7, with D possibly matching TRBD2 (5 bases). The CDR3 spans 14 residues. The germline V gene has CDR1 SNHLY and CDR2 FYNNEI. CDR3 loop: CASRGLVEMSRLCF. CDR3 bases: TGTGCCAGCAGAGGACTGGTTGAAATGTCCCGGTTGTGCTTC.

As DNA, the CDR3 is TGCAGCGGTAGCGGGGGCCTGAGCTCCTACAATGAGCAGTTCTTC. Protein: CSGSGGLSSYNEQFF. This chain uses TRBV29-1 with TRBJ2-1, with 9 bases identical to TRBD2. Trimming removed 7 bases from V and 0 bases from J; junction bases left unmatched: 7. CDR3 length equals 15 residues. Germline V gives CDR1 SQVTM, CDR2 ANQGSEA.

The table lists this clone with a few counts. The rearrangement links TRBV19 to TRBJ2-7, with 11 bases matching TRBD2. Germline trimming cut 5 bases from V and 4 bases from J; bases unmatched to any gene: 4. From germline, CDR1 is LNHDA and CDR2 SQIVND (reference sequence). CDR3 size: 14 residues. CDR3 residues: CASSVRTSGYEQYF. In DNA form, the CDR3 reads TGTGCCAGTAGTGTCCGGACTAGCGGGTACGAGCAGTACTTC.

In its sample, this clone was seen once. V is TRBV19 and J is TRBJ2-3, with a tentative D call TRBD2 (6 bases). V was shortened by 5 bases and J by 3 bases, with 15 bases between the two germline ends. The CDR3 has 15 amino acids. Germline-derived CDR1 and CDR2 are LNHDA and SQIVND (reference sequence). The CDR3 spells CASSPAGTSTDTQYF. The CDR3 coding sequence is TGTGCCAGTAGTCCCGCCGGGACTTCAACAGATACGCAGTATTTT.

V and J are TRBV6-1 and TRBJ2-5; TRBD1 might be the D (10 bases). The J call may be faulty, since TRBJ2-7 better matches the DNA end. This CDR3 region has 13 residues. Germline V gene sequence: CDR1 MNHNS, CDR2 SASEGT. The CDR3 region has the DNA TGTGCCGCGGGAGGGACAGGGGCCTACGAGCAGTACTTC. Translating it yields CAAGGTGAYEQYF.

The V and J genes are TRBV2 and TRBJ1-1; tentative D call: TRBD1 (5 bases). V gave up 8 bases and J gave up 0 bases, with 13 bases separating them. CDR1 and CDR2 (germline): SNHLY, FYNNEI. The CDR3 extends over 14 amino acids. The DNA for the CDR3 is TGTGCCAGCGGGACTCTAGGGCTGAACACTGAAGCTTTCTTT. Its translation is CASGTLGLNTEAFF.

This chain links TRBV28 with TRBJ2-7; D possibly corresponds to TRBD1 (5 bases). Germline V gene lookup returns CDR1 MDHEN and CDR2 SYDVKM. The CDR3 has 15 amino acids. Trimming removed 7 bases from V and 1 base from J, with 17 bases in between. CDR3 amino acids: CASKAGPIGSYEQYF. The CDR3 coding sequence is TGTGCCAGCAAGGCAGGGCCCATTGGATCCTACGAGCAGTACTTC.